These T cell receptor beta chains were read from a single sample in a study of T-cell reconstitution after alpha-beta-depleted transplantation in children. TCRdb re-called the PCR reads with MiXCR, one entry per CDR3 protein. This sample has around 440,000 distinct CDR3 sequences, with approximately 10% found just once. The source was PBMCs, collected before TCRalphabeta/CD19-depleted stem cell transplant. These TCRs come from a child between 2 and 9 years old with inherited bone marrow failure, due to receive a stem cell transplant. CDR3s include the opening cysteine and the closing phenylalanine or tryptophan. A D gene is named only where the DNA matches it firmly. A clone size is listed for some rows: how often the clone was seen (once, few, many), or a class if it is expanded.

CASSITSSGINEQFF,TGTGCCAGTAGTATTACCTCTAGCGGGATCAATGAGCAGTTCTTC,TRBV19,TRBD2,.,TRBJ2-1
CASSWGPGYEQYF,TGTGCCAGCTCTTGGGGACCTGGATACGAGCAGTACTTC,TRBV14,.,many,TRBJ2-7
CASSLISEGNPLHF,TGTGCCAGCAGTCTCATATCCGAAGGGAATCCCCTCCACTTT,TRBV27,.,many,TRBJ1-6
CASSPGAGMGTEAFF,TGTGCCAGCAGCCCAGGGGCGGGGATGGGAACTGAAGCTTTCTTT,TRBV9,.,many,TRBJ1-1
CASSLYLAEAFF,TGTGCCAGCAGTTTATATTTAGCTGAAGCTTTCTTT,TRBV12-3/TRBV12-4,.,many,TRBJ1-1
CASSWTGVDQPQHF,TGTGCCAGCAGTTGGACAGGGGTTGATCAGCCCCAGCATTTT,TRBV6-2/TRBV6-3,TRBD1,many,TRBJ1-5
CASSFRSDTQYF,TGTGCCAGCAGTTTTAGATCAGATACGCAGTATTTT,TRBV12-3/TRBV12-4,.,many,TRBJ2-3
CAISESAGGQGTQYF,TGTGCCATCAGTGAGTCGGCGGGAGGCCAGGGGACCCAGTACTTC,TRBV10-3,TRBD2,many,TRBJ2-5
CATCGRDLRYGYTF,TGTGCCACCTGTGGCAGGGACTTGAGATATGGCTACACCTTC,TRBV6-1,.,many,TRBJ1-2
CASSPGQATPSGANVLTF,TGTGCCAGCAGCCCCGGACAGGCCACCCCTTCTGGGGCCAACGTCCTGACTTTC,TRBV11-1,TRBD1,few,TRBJ2-6
CASLDRVANEQFF,TGTGCCAGCTTGGACAGGGTTGCAAATGAGCAGTTCTTC,TRBV12-3/TRBV12-4,TRBD1,many,TRBJ2-1
CASSQVRGTTDTQYF,TGCGCCAGCAGCCAAGTAAGGGGGACCACAGATACGCAGTATTTT,TRBV4-3,.,many,TRBJ2-3
CASSQDDGNNEQFF,TGTGCCAGCAGCCAAGATGACGGTAACAATGAGCAGTTCTTC,TRBV3-1,.,.,TRBJ2-1
CASRSWTGGAEETQYF,TGTGCCAGCAGATCCTGGACAGGGGGCGCGGAAGAGACCCAGTACTTC,TRBV28,TRBD1,many,TRBJ2-5
CASRPLAGGPGSTDTQYF,TGTGCCAGCAGACCACTAGCGGGAGGGCCGGGCAGCACAGATACGCAGTATTTT,TRBV12-3/TRBV12-4,TRBD2,many,TRBJ2-3
CASRRRNEKLFF,TGTGCCAGCAGACGGCGTAATGAAAAACTGTTTTTT,TRBV6-2/TRBV6-3,.,many,TRBJ1-4
CASSHSAGNEQFF,TGCGCCAGCAGCCATAGCGCCGGGAATGAGCAGTTCTTC,TRBV5-1,.,.,TRBJ2-1
CSAVGGSSVNEQFF,TGCAGCGCGGTGGGCGGGAGTTCTGTCAATGAGCAGTTCTTC,TRBV29-1,TRBD2,many,TRBJ2-1
CASKDYEQYF,TGTGCCAGCAAAGACTACGAGCAGTACTTC,TRBV6-2/TRBV6-3,.,many,TRBJ2-7
CASSGIAGAGANEQFF,TGTGCCAGCAGTGGGATAGCGGGAGCAGGAGCCAATGAGCAGTTCTTC,TRBV27,TRBD2,few,TRBJ2-1
CASSPGVVRAEAFF,TGTGCCAGCAGCCCGGGGGTGGTACGGGCTGAAGCTTTCTTT,TRBV5-6,.,few,TRBJ1-1
CSVEGLAGANTGELFF,TGCAGCGTTGAAGGCCTAGCGGGAGCGAACACCGGGGAGCTGTTTTTT,TRBV29-1,TRBD2,many,TRBJ2-2